These T cell receptor beta chains were read from a single sample in a study of cytomegalovirus exposure and HLA in healthy donors. Data came from immunoSEQ multiplex PCR; TCRdb stores just in-frame clones and leaves some out. The table shows around 110,000 clones, with approximately 80% occurring only once. Sequenced input: PBMCs. The receptors here all came from a woman aged 25 to 39 in good health and CMV-seronegative. Both conserved end residues are part of each CDR3. The D gene is left open where the match is weak. The size of a clone is reported for some rows only, either as once, few or many, or as a class for expanded clones.

j_gene,v_gene,abundance,d_gene,len,CDR3aa,CDR3nt
TRBJ2-6,TRBV4-3,few,-,18,CASSPKPTGGSGANVLTF,TGCGCCAGCAGCCCGAAGCCCACAGGCGGTTCTGGGGCCAACGTCCTGACTTTC
TRBJ2-1,TRBV29-1,-,TRBD1,10,CSSEDRGQFF,TGCAGCTCAGAGGACAGGGGGCAGTTCTTC
TRBJ2-5,TRBV6-5,-,-,13,CASSSGTSETQYF,TGTGCCAGCAGTTCCGGGACTTCAGAGACCCAGTACTTC
TRBJ1-4,TRBV5-6,medium-sized,-,11,CASTTGEKLFF,TGTGCCAGCACGACTGGGGAAAAACTGTTTTTT
TRBJ1-5,TRBV6-1,-,TRBD1,13,CAAGTVTGQPQHF,TGTGCCGCAGGGACAGTGACGGGTCAGCCCCAGCATTTT
TRBJ1-2,TRBV18,-,TRBD1,14,CASSLQGADSGYTF,TGTGCCAGCTCGCTACAGGGGGCTGACAGCGGCTACACCTTC
TRBJ2-5,TRBV9,few,-,15,CASSVGAVIQETQYF,TGTGCCAGCAGCGTAGGAGCGGTGATACAAGAGACCCAGTACTTC
TRBJ1-6,TRBV30,-,TRBD1,14,CAWDSDRGNSPLHF,TGTGCCTGGGATTCAGACAGGGGGAATTCACCCCTCCACTTT
TRBJ1-1,TRBV5-1,once,-,16,CASSMLGREGNTEAFF,TGCGCCAGCAGCATGCTAGGGCGAGAGGGGAACACTGAAGCTTTCTTT
TRBJ2-5,TRBV2,-,TRBD1,15,CASSERGQGSETQYF,TGTGCCAGCAGTGAAAGGGGACAGGGTTCAGAGACCCAGTACTTC
TRBJ1-6,TRBV6-5,-,-,15,CASTRGGSYNSPLHF,TGTGCCAGCACCCGGGGGGGCTCCTATAATTCACCCCTCCACTTT
TRBJ2-7,TRBV7-8,once,-,14,CASSLGSEAYEQYF,TGTGCCAGCAGCTTAGGGTCGGAGGCCTACGAGCAGTACTTC
TRBJ2-1,TRBV29-1,-,-,12,CSGRLRFGEQFF,TGCAGCGGCCGTCTACGGTTTGGTGAGCAGTTCTTC
TRBJ1-5,TRBV27,-,TRBD1,15,CASSLARGLGQPQHF,TGTGCCAGCAGTTTGGCCAGGGGGCTCGGACAGCCCCAGCATTTT
TRBJ2-1,TRBV5-6,-,-,14,CASSFGQGFDEQFF,TGTGCCAGCAGCTTCGGTCAGGGGTTCGATGAGCAGTTCTTC
TRBJ2-7,TRBV6-1,-,-,13,CASSRESSYEQYF,TGTGCCAGCAGTAGAGAGAGCTCCTACGAGCAGTACTTC
TRBJ2-5,TRBV7-2,-,TRBD1,14,CASSGQGGLETQYF,TGTGCCAGCAGCGGGCAAGGGGGCCTTGAGACCCAGTACTTC
TRBJ2-1,TRBV29-1,-,-,14,CSVVLVGRGNEQFF,TGCAGCGTTGTCTTGGTCGGGAGAGGGAATGAGCAGTTCTTC
TRBJ1-2,TRBV5-1,once,TRBD1,13,CASSLTGVRGYTF,TGCGCCAGCAGCCTGACAGGGGTTCGTGGCTACACCTTC
TRBJ2-3,TRBV5-1,-,-,15,CASSLGISSTDTQYF,TGCGCCAGCAGCTTGGGTATTTCTAGCACAGATACGCAGTATTTT
TRBJ2-5,TRBV4-3,-,TRBD2,17,CASSRGVAGGLGETQYF,TGCGCCAGCAGCCGGGGGGTAGCGGGGGGGCTGGGAGAGACCCAGTACTTC
TRBJ1-2,TRBV5-4,-,-,15,CASSLTGAGARGYTF,TGTGCCAGCAGCTTAACGGGCGCGGGGGCGCGTGGCTACACCTTC
TRBJ1-4,TRBV6-1,-,TRBD1,16,CASSEVPGTGKEKLFF,TGTGCCAGCAGTGAAGTTCCCGGGACAGGGAAGGAAAAACTGTTTTTT
TRBJ2-1,TRBV5-1,-,TRBD2,16,CASSGPLAGGPNEQFF,TGCGCCAGCAGCGGCCCACTAGCGGGAGGCCCCAATGAGCAGTTCTTC
TRBJ2-1,TRBV5-1,-,-,15,CASSPADSSYNEQFF,TGCGCCAGCAGCCCAGCGGACAGCTCCTACAATGAGCAGTTCTTC
TRBJ1-4,TRBV2,-,TRBD1,15,CASIPGQGPLEKLFF,TGTGCCAGCATTCCGGGACAGGGCCCATTAGAAAAACTGTTTTTT
TRBJ1-1,TRBV7-2,-,-,14,CASSSITLNTEAFF,TGTGCCAGCAGCTCGATTACATTGAACACTGAAGCTTTCTTT
TRBJ1-2,TRBV5-4,once,TRBD1,15,CASSLEGTANYGYTF,TGTGCCAGCAGCTTGGAGGGGACAGCGAACTATGGCTACACCTTC
TRBJ1-1,TRBV2,-,TRBD1,16,CASSFGLQGAGTEAFF,TGTGCCAGCAGTTTTGGATTACAGGGGGCGGGGACTGAAGCTTTCTTT
TRBJ1-1,TRBV6-1,-,-,14,CASSEAGLNTEAFF,TGTGCCAGCAGTGAAGCTGGGCTGAACACTGAAGCTTTCTTT
TRBJ1-2,TRBV5-6,few,TRBD1,11,CASSFRTGETF,TGTGCCAGCAGCTTTAGGACAGGGGAGACCTTC
TRBJ2-7,TRBV30,-,TRBD1,12,CAWSTGGEEQYF,TGTGCCTGGAGTACAGGGGGCGAGGAGCAGTACTTC
TRBJ2-5,TRBV5-4,-,-,17,CASSLARSSRKQETQYF,TGTGCCAGCAGCTTGGCGCGATCTAGCAGAAAACAAGAGACCCAGTACTTC
TRBJ1-1,TRBV27,-,-,14,CASSHKFSGFEAFF,TGTGCCAGCAGTCATAAATTCTCCGGGTTCGAAGCTTTCTTT
TRBJ1-2,TRBV19,-,-,13,CASSYRERHGYTF,TGTGCCAGTAGCTACAGGGAAAGGCATGGCTACACCTTC
TRBJ2-7,TRBV7-9,-,-,15,CASSQQGVGTYEQYF,TGTGCCAGCAGCCAGCAGGGCGTTGGGACCTACGAGCAGTACTTC
TRBJ1-1,TRBV6-4,-,-,14,CASTPNRENTEAFF,TGTGCCAGCACTCCCAACAGGGAGAACACTGAAGCTTTCTTT
TRBJ2-1,TRBV29-1,-,-,12,CSVEPTGNEQFF,TGCAGCGTTGAACCGACGGGGAATGAGCAGTTCTTC
TRBJ2-1,TRBV30,once,-,11,CAWSALNEQFF,TGTGCCTGGAGTGCGCTAAATGAGCAGTTCTTC
TRBJ2-3,TRBV4-3,-,-,13,CASSQDLGRTQYF,TGCGCCAGCAGCCAAGATCTTGGGCGCACGCAGTATTTT
TRBJ2-1,TRBV5-1,-,TRBD2,19,CASSSPGLAGGPSPCEQFF,TGCGCCAGCAGCTCACCGGGACTAGCGGGAGGGCCTTCGCCGTGTGAGCAGTTCTTC
TRBJ1-2,TRBV18,-,-,12,CASSTDTYGYTF,TGTGCCAGCTCAACCGACACCTATGGCTACACCTTC
TRBJ1-6,TRBV30,-,-,13,CAWSVLNNSPLHF,TGTGCCTGGAGTGTACTGAATAATTCACCCCTCCACTTT
TRBJ2-2,TRBV4-3,-,-,14,CASSPPGSPGELFF,TGCGCCAGCAGCCCCCCCGGGTCTCCCGGGGAGCTGTTTTTT
TRBJ1-1,TRBV6-1,-,TRBD1,15,CASSVSGQLDTEAFF,TGTGCCAGCAGTGTTTCGGGACAGTTGGACACTGAAGCTTTCTTT
TRBJ2-7,TRBV6-5,once,-,15,CASSYSESGGYEQYF,TGTGCCAGCAGTTACTCGGAGTCAGGGGGGTACGAGCAGTACTTC
TRBJ1-1,TRBV15,-,-,15,CATSRDLSMNTEAFF,TGTGCCACCAGCAGAGATCTGAGTATGAACACTGAAGCTTTCTTT
TRBJ1-1,TRBV6-1,-,-,15,CASSELGAGNTEAFF,TGTGCCAGCAGTGAGCTAGGGGCCGGGAACACTGAAGCTTTCTTT
TRBJ2-7,TRBV4-2,-,TRBD1,15,CASSPSGTGAYEQYF,TGTGCCAGCAGCCCCTCCGGGACAGGGGCTTACGAGCAGTACTTC
TRBJ2-3,TRBV9,-,-,15,CASSLEGGSTDTQYF,TGTGCCAGCAGCCTCGAGGGGGGGAGCACAGATACGCAGTATTTT
TRBJ1-3,TRBV6-5,-,-,14,CAGSLQGSGNTIYF,TGTGCCGGCAGTTTACAGGGCTCTGGAAACACCATATATTTT
TRBJ2-1,TRBV10-2,-,-,14,CASSGSGGRMEQFF,TGCGCCAGCAGTGGTAGCGGAGGGCGCATGGAGCAGTTCTTC
TRBJ2-7,TRBV10-3,once,-,12,CAISAFSYEQYF,TGTGCCATCAGTGCCTTCTCCTACGAGCAGTACTTC
TRBJ1-1,TRBV7-2,-,-,13,CASSLQEDTEAFF,TGTGCCAGCAGCTTACAGGAGGACACTGAAGCTTTCTTT
TRBJ1-2,TRBV5-1,few,TRBD1,13,CASSFQGAPGYTF,TGCGCCAGCAGCTTCCAGGGGGCCCCTGGCTACACCTTC
TRBJ2-3,TRBV29-1,-,-,12,CSIQTGTDTQYF,TGCAGCATACAGACAGGTACAGATACGCAGTATTTT
TRBJ1-2,TRBV19,-,-,16,CASSKGQGGFRYGYTF,TGTGCCAGTAGTAAGGGGCAGGGCGGTTTTCGGTATGGCTACACCTTC